One sample yielded the 20 T cell receptor beta chains listed below, sequenced in a study of CD8 T cells in ankylosing spondylitis. Using its own MiXCR run on the 5' RACE reads, TCRdb lists one record per CDR3 protein. The sample holds 220,000 or so distinct CDR3 sequences, over 9.5% seen once. Sequenced: blood, either unsorted or a sorted T cell fraction (not recorded which). The receptors were gathered from a male donor with ankylosing spondylitis or in good health (not recorded which).

This sequence joins TRBV12-3 or TRBV12-4 and TRBJ1-1; TRBD1 might be the D (5 bases). Trimming took 0 bases from V and 5 from J, leaving 10 bases between them. The CDR3 is made up of 14 amino acids. The CDR3 here is CASSLAAGRTEAFF. The CDR3 coding sequence is TGTGCCAGCAGTTTAGCGGCAGGGCGGACTGAAGCTTTCTTT.

This clonotype was detected many times. The chain is built from TRBV10-3 and TRBJ2-3; unclear D gene. From germline, CDR1 is ENHRY and CDR2 SYGVKD. CDR3 length: 13 amino acids. Trimming took off 4 bases at V and 1 base at J, with 6 bases between the two ends. CDR3 in amino acids: CAISAPGTDTQYF. CDR3 bases: TGTGCCATCAGTGCCCCGGGCACAGATACGCAGTATTTT.

The chain is built from TRBV20-1 and TRBJ2-5, with TRBD1 matching 8 bases. From germline, CDR1 is DFQATT and CDR2 SNEGSKA (reference sequence). Trimming cost V 0 bases and J 4 bases; bases outside gene matches: 7. The CDR3 loop spans 15 amino acids. The CDR3 DNA reads TGCAGTGCTAGAGATGGCAGGGGGCGGGGAGAGACCCAGTACTTC. Its translation is CSARDGRGRGETQYF.

This clonotype was detected ten times or more. V and J are TRBV5-1 and TRBJ2-7, with TRBD1 matching 8 bases. Germline lookup yields CDR1 SGHRS and CDR2 YFSETQ. V lost 9 bases and J lost 5; bases outside the gene matches: 19. The CDR3 consists of 16 residues. The DNA of the CDR3 is TGCGCCACCATCCCTGGGTCCGGACAGGGAGTAAACGAGCAGTACTTC. Protein product: CATIPGSGQGVNEQYF.

This clonotype was seen many times. The chain is built from TRBV5-5 and TRBJ2-2; D may be TRBD1 or TRBD2 (5 bases each). This CDR3 contains 15 residues. V lost 0 bases to trimming and J lost 2 bases, with 8 bases between them. Germline values: CDR1 SGHKS, CDR2 YYEKEE (reference sequence). The CDR3 here is CASSLGGFNTGELFF. The DNA for the CDR3 is TGTGCCAGCAGCTTGGGGGGGTTTAACACCGGGGAGCTGTTTTTT.

This clonotype appeared a few times. The CDR3 DNA reads as TGTGCCAGCACCTCCGACAGGGGGAGCTCCTACGAGCAGTACTTC. Its translation: CASTSDRGSSYEQYF. This chain connects TRBV28 to TRBJ2-7; 9 bases match TRBD1. The V gene's germline CDR1 is MDHEN and CDR2 SYDVKM. The V gene end was trimmed by 7 bases and the J gene end by 0 bases; junction bases not matched to a gene: 7. CDR3 length: 15 residues.

With respect to this clonotype: One junction end does not reproduce the germline sequence, and a read error may be involved. The chain combines TRBV9 with TRBJ2-1, with TRBD1 matching 9 bases. Germline CDR1 and CDR2: SGDLS and YYNGEE. This CDR3 region has 13 residues. CDR3 in amino acids: CASSGTGGANIVF. The CDR3 nucleotides read TGTGCCAGCAGCGGTACAGGGGGCGCGAATATAGTCTTC.

This clonotype was recorded many times. This sequence joins TRBV11-1 and TRBJ2-7; unclear D gene. In germline, CDR1 is SGHAT, CDR2 FQDESV (reference sequence). The CDR3 consists of 12 residues. Trimming took 4 bases from V and 4 from J, leaving 8 bases between them. The CDR3 DNA reads TGTGCCAGCAGCTCAAACACTTACGAGCAGTACTTC. Its translation: CASSSNTYEQYF.

This chain joins TRBV5-1 and TRBJ2-3; no firm D call. V lost 2 bases to trimming and J lost 3 bases, with 7 bases between them. The germline V gene encodes CDR1 SGHRS and CDR2 YFSETQ. The CDR3 loop spans 13 amino acids. The CDR3 sequence is CASSFGETDTQYF. CDR3 nucleotides: TGCGCCAGCAGCTTCGGAGAGACAGATACGCAGTATTTT.

This clonotype was seen ten or more times. This rearrangement joins TRBV12-3 or TRBV12-4 to TRBJ1-2; 9 nucleotides align to TRBD1. With V trimmed by 3 bases and J by 4 bases, 6 bases remained unmatched. The CDR3 sequence is 15 residues long. The CDR3 bases are TGTGCCAGCAGTTTTGGGACAGGGATTACCTATGGCTACACCTTC. Its protein product is CASSFGTGITYGYTF.

A remark on this clonotype: Its ends do not fully match the called genes, so a read error is possible. The chain links TRBV20-1 to TRBJ1-1, with 10 bases that match TRBD1. Germline assignment: CDR1 DFQATT and CDR2 SNEGSKA (reference sequence). This CDR3 region has 17 residues. CDR3 sequence reads: CCARVGTGVGSNTEAFF. Written as DNA, the CDR3 is TGCTGTGCTAGAGTAGGGACAGGGGTTGGCTCGAACACTGAAGCTTTCTTT.

The rearrangement uses TRBV15 and TRBJ2-1, with D maybe TRBD2 (6 bases). The CDR3 runs to 17 residues. The V gene's germline CDR1 is LNHNV and CDR2 YYDKDF (reference sequence). V dropped 3 bases and J dropped 4 bases, with 19 bases sitting between them. This CDR3 reads CATSRDLGGIPYNEQFF. As DNA, the CDR3 is TGTGCCACCAGCAGGGATTTAGGCGGGATTCCTTACAATGAGCAGTTCTTC.

The V and J genes are TRBV11-2 and TRBJ2-7; 10 bases are a match to TRBD1. The CDR3 is 15 residues long. Germline CDR1 is SGHAT and CDR2 is FQNNGV. V lost 5 bases and J lost 3; bases outside the gene matches: 7. The CDR3 spells CASSPGQGGFYEQYF. In DNA form, the CDR3 reads TGTGCCAGCAGCCCAGGACAGGGGGGGTTCTACGAGCAGTACTTC.

This clonotype was observed at least ten times. The chain couples TRBV9 to TRBJ2-1; D possibly uses TRBD1 or TRBD2 (6 bases each). V was shortened by 0 bases and J by 6 bases, with 16 bases between the two germline ends. The germline CDR1 and CDR2 sequences are SGDLS and YYNGEE. CDR3 size: 16 residues. Written as DNA, the CDR3 is TGTGCCAGCAGCGTAGTGACGGGGGCCCCTGCCAATGAGCAGTTCTTC. This sequence encodes CASSVVTGAPANEQFF.

For this clonotype: A much larger clone lies a single base off, so this may be a read error. No conserved phenylalanine or tryptophan ends this CDR3, so it is likely a read error. The rearrangement joins TRBV5-6 to TRBJ1-1; 9 nucleotides align to TRBD1. The V and J ends lost 2 bases and 6 bases, in that order; junction bases with no gene match: 8. Germline CDR1 SGHDT, CDR2 YYEEEE. The CDR3 is 15 amino acids. CDR3 nucleotide sequence: TGTGCCAGCAGCTTTCCCGGGACAGGGAGGTCTGAAGCTTTCTCT. This translates into CASSFPGTGRSEAFS.

The rearrangement joins TRBV6-1 to TRBJ1-2; D gene uncertain. The CDR3 sequence is 14 residues long. Germline V gene sequence: CDR1 MNHNS, CDR2 SASEGT. Trimming took off 7 bases at V and 3 bases at J, with 15 bases between the two ends. CDR3 region: CASTLVRDHYGYTF. CDR3 DNA: TGTGCCAGCACCTTAGTACGGGATCACTATGGCTACACCTTC.

The J gene is TRBJ1-5, the V gene TRBV18, with 7 bases that match TRBD1. The CDR3 spans 14 residues. V shed 2 bases, J shed 6 bases, and the junction held 4 bases outside the gene matches. The germline V gene has CDR1 KGHSH and CDR2 LQKENI. CDR3 DNA sequence: TGTGCCAGCTCACCATCAGGGGGAGGTCAGCCCCAGCATTTT. It specifies CASSPSGGGQPQHF.

In this sample, this clonotype turned up many times. This CDR3 reads CSEMDRGREGYTF. The DNA for the CDR3 is TGCAGCGAGATGGACAGGGGGCGCGAAGGCTACACCTTC. J is TRBJ1-2 and V is TRBV29-1; 11 bases map to TRBD1. Germline lookup yields CDR1 SQVTM and CDR2 ANQGSEA. The CDR3 length is 13 residues. Trimming at V came to 7 bases and at J to 8 bases, leaving 9 bases not matched to a gene.

CDR3 region: CASSSQTVAPPGHRAFF. The CDR3 coding sequence is TGTGCCAGCAGCTCCCAGACCGTTGCCCCACCGGGACATAGAGCTTTCTTT. This chain links TRBV3-1 with TRBJ1-1; TRBD1 is a possible D gene (6 bases). There are 17 residues in the CDR3. CDR1 is LGHDT, CDR2 YNNKEL, per germline (reference sequence). V was trimmed by 5 bases and J by 10 bases, leaving 29 bases between them. Filled out from reference TRBV3-1 and TRBJ1-1, the complete variable domain reads DTAVSQTPKYLVTQMGNDKSIKCEQNLGHDTMYWYKQDSKKFLKIMFSYNNKELIINETVPNRFSPKSPDKAHLNLHINSLELGDSAVYFCASSSQTVAPPGHRAFFGQGTRLTVV.

This clonotype showed up many times. The V gene is TRBV3-1, the J gene TRBJ2-2; D is uncertain. Germline loops: CDR1 LGHDT, CDR2 YNNKEL (reference sequence). Trimming stripped 3 bases from V and 3 bases from J, with 14 bases between. The CDR3 sequence is 16 residues long. This CDR3 is CASSQGHSRHTGELFF. CDR3 in DNA: TGTGCCAGCAGCCAGGGCCATAGCCGTCACACCGGGGAGCTGTTTTTT.